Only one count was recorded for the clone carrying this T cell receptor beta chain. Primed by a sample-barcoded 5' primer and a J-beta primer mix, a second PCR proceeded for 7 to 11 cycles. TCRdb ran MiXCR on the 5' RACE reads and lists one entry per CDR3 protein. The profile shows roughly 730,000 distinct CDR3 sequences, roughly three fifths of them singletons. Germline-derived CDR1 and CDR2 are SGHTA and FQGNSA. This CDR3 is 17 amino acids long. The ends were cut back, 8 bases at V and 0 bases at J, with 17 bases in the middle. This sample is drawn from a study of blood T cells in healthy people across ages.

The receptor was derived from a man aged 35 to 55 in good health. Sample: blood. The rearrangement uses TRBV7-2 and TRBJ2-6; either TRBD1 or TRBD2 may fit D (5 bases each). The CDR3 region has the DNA TGTGCCAGCCTGCGAAGGGACCAAAACTCTGGGGCCAACGTCCTGACTTTC. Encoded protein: CASLRRDQNSGANVLTF.